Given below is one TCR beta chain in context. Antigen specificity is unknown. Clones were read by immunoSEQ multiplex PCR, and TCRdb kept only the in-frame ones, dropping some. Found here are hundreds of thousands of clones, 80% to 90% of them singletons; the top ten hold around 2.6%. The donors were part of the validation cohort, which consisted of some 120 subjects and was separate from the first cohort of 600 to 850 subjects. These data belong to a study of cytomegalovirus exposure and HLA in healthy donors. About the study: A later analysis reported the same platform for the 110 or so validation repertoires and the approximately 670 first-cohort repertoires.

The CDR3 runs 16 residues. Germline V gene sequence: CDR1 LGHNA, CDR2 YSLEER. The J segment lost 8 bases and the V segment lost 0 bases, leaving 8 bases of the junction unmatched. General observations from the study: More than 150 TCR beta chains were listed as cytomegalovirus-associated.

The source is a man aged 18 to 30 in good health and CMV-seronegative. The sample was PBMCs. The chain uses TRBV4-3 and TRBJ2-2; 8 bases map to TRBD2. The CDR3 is CASSQEFAGGQGELFF. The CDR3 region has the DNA TGCGCCAGCAGCCAAGAATTTGCGGGGGGCCAGGGGGAGCTGTTTTTT.